The 30 T cell receptor beta chains listed next were all sequenced from one sample in a study of neurological immune-mediated disorders. TCRdb reprocessed the 5' RACE reads with MiXCR, giving one entry per CDR3 protein. Of some 48,000 distinct CDR3 sequences listed, 20% to 25% are singletons. Time point noted: technical triplicate 3. The sequenced sample consisted of PBMCs. The origin of the receptors is a man aged 60-69 years with HTLV-1-associated myelopathy (HAM/TSP).

The CDR3 DNA sequence: TGTGCCAGCAGCTTGTTACGGCAGACACGGTACCAAGAGACCCAGTACTTC. It encodes CASSLLRQTRYQETQYF. The genes are TRBV5-8 and TRBJ2-5; D is unresolved. The CDR3 extends over 17 amino acids. The V end lost 1 base, the J end lost 0 bases, and 16 bases lay between the germline ends. Germline loops: CDR1 SGHTS, CDR2 YDEGEE.

In this sample, this clonotype turned up many times. The rearrangement uses TRBV20-1 and TRBJ2-5; TRBD1 matches at 8 bases. The CDR3 runs 14 residues. Germline CDR1 and CDR2: DFQATT and SNEGSKA (reference sequence). With 6 bases clipped from V and 5 bases from J, the junction kept 11 bases outside the gene matches. The CDR3 DNA reads TGCAGTGCACTCGACAGGGGCTCCGCGGAGACCCAGTACTTC. This encodes CSALDRGSAETQYF.

This clonotype came up many times. This may be a read error, as it is one base from a much larger clone. The J gene is TRBJ2-5, the V gene TRBV29-1; D might be TRBD1 (5 bases). The CDR3 contains 12 residues. In germline, CDR1 is SQVTM, CDR2 ANQGSEA. The CDR3 region is CSVEDRGRAVNF. The CDR3, as DNA: TGCAGCGTTGAAGATCGTGGCAGGGCTGTGAACTTC.

In this sample, this clonotype turned up many times. This chain connects TRBV9 to TRBJ1-1; no firm D call. V was clipped by 0 bases and J by 8 bases, with 11 bases between them. Germline lookup yields CDR1 SGDLS and CDR2 YYNGEE. This CDR3 is built from 13 residues. CDR3 sequence: CASSVVMAAEAFF. The CDR3 nucleotides read TGTGCCAGCAGCGTAGTTATGGCGGCAGAAGCTTTCTTT. Using reference TRBV9 and TRBJ1-1 for the parts outside the CDR3, the full variable domain is DSGVTQTPKHLITATGQRVTLRCSPRSGDLSVYWYQQSLDQGLQFLIQYYNGEERAKGNILERFSAQQFPDLHSELNLSSLELGDSALYFCASSVVMAAEAFFGQGTRLTVV.

In the case of this clonotype: A read error is possible here, since a much larger clone lies one base away. The chain links TRBV4-1 to TRBJ2-7, with D perhaps TRBD1 (6 bases). Between the trimmed V and J ends, which lost 3 bases and 4 bases, there was a span of 13 bases. In germline, CDR1 is MGHRA, CDR2 YSYEKL. The CDR3 has 14 residues. CDR3 coding DNA: TGCGCCAGCAGCCAGGGACATGGGGGTTACGAGCAGTACTTC. It is translated as CASSQGHGGYEQYF.

This clonotype has ten or more counts. The chain has TRBV4-1 and TRBJ2-2; D not resolved. CDR3 size: 16 residues. The germline V gene has CDR1 MGHRA and CDR2 YSYEKL. The germline V and J ends were trimmed by 1 base and 1 base, with 10 bases remaining between them. The CDR3 nucleotides are TGCGCCAGCAGCCAAGCTCTCATGAAGAACACCGGGGAGCTGTTTTTT. It codes for CASSQALMKNTGELFF.

This clonotype has at least ten counts. This rearrangement joins TRBV2 to TRBJ2-1; D is ambiguous. CDR3 length equals 16 residues. Trimming took 4 bases from V and 1 from J, leaving 14 bases between them. Germline V CDR1 and CDR2: SNHLY, FYNNEI. This CDR3 reads CASSASVALSYNEQFF. As DNA, the CDR3 is TGTGCCAGCAGTGCAAGTGTGGCTTTATCCTACAATGAGCAGTTCTTC.

This clonotype has at least ten counts. The chain combines TRBV5-1 with TRBJ2-7; 13 positions agree with TRBD2. Germline CDR1 SGHRS, CDR2 YFSETQ. The CDR3 covers 16 residues. The V and J ends lost 3 bases and 4 bases, in that order; junction bases with no gene match: 7. The CDR3 DNA is TGCGCCAGCAGCTATGGGACTAGCGGGACTCTTTACGAGCAGTACTTC. This encodes CASSYGTSGTLYEQYF.

At least ten counts were recorded for this clonotype. The rearrangement links TRBV18 to TRBJ2-2; 8 nucleotides agree with TRBD1. CDR3 length equals 14 residues. Germline CDR1 is KGHSH and CDR2 is LQKENI. V shed 2 bases and J 6 bases; nucleotides not matched to a gene: 2. The CDR3 sequence is CASSPDRGAGELFF. Here the CDR3 DNA reads TGTGCCAGCTCACCAGACAGGGGAGCCGGGGAGCTGTTTTTT. The entire variable domain, with the rest obtained from reference TRBV18 and TRBJ2-2, is as follows: NAGVMQNPRHLVRRRGQEARLRCSPMKGHSHVYWYRQLPEEGLKFMVYLQKENIIDESGMPKERFSAEFPKEGPSILRIQQVVRGDSAAYFCASSPDRGAGELFFGEGSRLTVL.

In its sample, this clonotype ranks as medium-sized. This rearrangement joins TRBV20-1 to TRBJ2-3; TRBD2 matches at 15 bases. With 5 bases clipped from V and 6 bases from J, the junction kept 3 bases outside the gene matches. CDR1 is DFQATT, CDR2 SNEGSKA, per germline (reference sequence). This CDR3 comprises 14 residues. CDR3 in amino acids: CSAWTSGRADTQYF. The CDR3, as DNA: TGCAGTGCTTGGACTAGCGGGAGGGCCGATACGCAGTATTTT.

In this sample, this clonotype turned up many times. The CDR3 DNA reads as TGCGCCAGCAGCTTATGGAGCGGGGGAGATACGCAGTATTTT. Translation gives CASSLWSGGDTQYF. The chain carries TRBV5-1 and TRBJ2-3; 8 bases match TRBD2. Germline V gene data show CDR1 as SGHRS and CDR2 as YFSETQ. The CDR3 is 14 amino acids. The junction had 4 bases not matched to a gene; V was cut back by 2 bases and J by 5 bases. Supplemented by reference TRBV5-1 and TRBJ2-3, the full variable domain reads KAGVTQTPRYLIKTRGQQVTLSCSPISGHRSVSWYQQTPGQGLQFLFEYFSETQRNKGNFPGRFSGRQFSNSRSEMNVSTLELGDSALYLCASSLWSGGDTQYFGPGTRLTVL.

This clonotype came up many times. The chain couples TRBV12-3 or TRBV12-4 to TRBJ2-3; a weak D match, TRBD1 (5 bases). The CDR3 sequence is 16 residues long. V gave up 5 bases and J gave up 6 bases, with 21 bases separating them. The CDR3 here is CASSRMGQAAVDTQYF. CDR3 in DNA: TGTGCCAGCAGTCGGATGGGGCAGGCGGCAGTGGATACGCAGTATTTT.

This clonotype has ten or more counts. The chain recombines TRBV4-1 with TRBJ2-1; 10 nucleotides agree with TRBD2. The CDR3 has 15 amino acids. Unmatched junction bases numbered 6, after V lost 1 base and J lost 9 bases. Germline CDR1 and CDR2: MGHRA and YSYEKL. DNA for the CDR3: TGCGCCAGCAGCCAAGGGCTAGCGGGAGTGGGTGAGCAGTTCTTC. Translated: CASSQGLAGVGEQFF.

At least ten counts were recorded for this clonotype. The chain recombines TRBV5-5 with TRBJ2-5; unclear D gene. The ends were cut back, 2 bases at V and 4 bases at J, with 9 bases in the middle. This CDR3 is 13 amino acids long. Germline V gene lookup returns CDR1 SGHKS and CDR2 YYEKEE (reference sequence). The CDR3 DNA reads as TGTGCCAGCAGCTTTTTGATCGGAGAGACCCAGTACTTC. The encoded protein is CASSFLIGETQYF.

At least ten counts were recorded for this clonotype. At one boundary the junction diverges from the germline segment, which might be a read error. The rearrangement joins TRBV20-1 to TRBJ2-7; perhaps TRBD2 as D (5 bases). This CDR3 region has 13 residues. The germline V gene encodes CDR1 DFQATT and CDR2 SNEGSKA (reference sequence). This CDR3 is CSARVDYSSEQYF. CDR3 nucleotides: TGCAGTGCTAGAGTTGACTACTCCTCCGAGCAGTACTTC.

About this clonotype: The junction shows a germline mismatch at one end, possibly a read error. The gene calls are TRBV27 and TRBJ2-7; weak D call: TRBD2 (6 bases). Germline CDR1 and CDR2: MNHEY and SMNVEV (reference sequence). The CDR3 runs to 14 residues. The CDR3: CASSLWGVSDEQYF. Here the CDR3 DNA reads TGTGCCAGCAGTTTGTGGGGGGTCTCCGACGAGCAGTACTTC.

This clonotype has a count of ten or more. The chain recombines TRBV20-1 with TRBJ2-3; possible D gene TRBD2, 5 bases. CDR1 is DFQATT, CDR2 SNEGSKA, per germline (reference sequence). V lost 6 bases, J lost 2 bases, and 21 bases lay in between. This CDR3 contains 16 residues. The CDR3 loop reads CSASARQRESTDTQYF. The CDR3 region has the DNA TGCAGTGCCAGTGCTAGGCAGAGGGAGTCCACAGATACGCAGTATTTT.

This clonotype has ten or more counts. The rearrangement uses TRBV20-1 and TRBJ2-3; possible D gene TRBD2, 5 bases. This CDR3 is built from 15 residues. Trimming stripped 0 bases from V and 5 bases from J, with 15 bases between. Germline V gene data show CDR1 as DFQATT and CDR2 as SNEGSKA (reference sequence). The CDR3 is CSARDPGKWGDTQYF. CDR3 bases: TGCAGTGCTAGAGATCCGGGGAAATGGGGAGATACGCAGTATTTT.

This rearrangement joins TRBV12-3 or TRBV12-4 to TRBJ1-5, with TRBD1 identical over 11 bases. The J segment lost 6 bases and the V segment lost 7 bases, leaving 5 bases of the junction unmatched. CDR3 length: 14 amino acids. The CDR3 DNA follows: TGTGCCAGCACGATCGGGACAGGGGGTCAGCCCCAGCATTTT. As protein: CASTIGTGGQPQHF.

This clonotype was seen at least ten times. The chain recombines TRBV7-9 with TRBJ2-7; D is possibly TRBD2 (5 bases). V lost 6 bases, J lost 5 bases, and 11 bases lay in between. CDR3 length: 12 amino acids. Germline V gives CDR1 SEHNR, CDR2 FQNEAQ (reference sequence). This CDR3 reads CASSLSGNEQYF. Written as DNA, the CDR3 is TGTGCCAGCAGTCTATCGGGGAACGAGCAGTACTTC. Complete variable domain (other parts from reference TRBV7-9 and TRBJ2-7): DTGVSQNPRHKITKRGQNVTFRCDPISEHNRLYWYRQTLGQGPEFLTYFQNEAQLEKSRLLSDRFSAERPKGSFSTLEIQRTEQGDSAMYLCASSLSGNEQYFGPGTRLTVT.

J is TRBJ1-1 and V is TRBV4-2; D is possibly TRBD1 (6 bases). The length of the CDR3 is 17 residues. Trimming took 1 base from V and 1 from J, leaving 16 bases between them. The germline gives CDR1 LGHNA, CDR2 YNFKEQ. CDR3 sequence: CASSQGWTDLTNTEAFF. The CDR3 DNA reads TGTGCCAGCAGCCAAGGGTGGACAGACCTTACGAACACTGAAGCTTTCTTT.

This clonotype has a count of ten or more. J is TRBJ2-7 and V is TRBV6-5, with D tentatively TRBD2 (5 bases). The germline gives CDR1 MNHEY, CDR2 SVGAGI. Trimming took off 5 bases at V and 6 bases at J, with 14 bases between the two ends. The CDR3 contains 13 residues. CDR3 region: CASSAPGSGEQYF. CDR3 nucleotide sequence: TGTGCCAGCAGTGCCCCGGGGAGCGGCGAGCAGTACTTC.

The sample holds many counts of this clonotype. The J gene is TRBJ1-5, the V gene TRBV9; 7 bases match TRBD1. CDR1 is SGDLS, CDR2 YYNGEE, per germline. V dropped 4 bases and J dropped 0; count of bases not matched to a gene: 7. The CDR3 is 16 amino acids. Here the CDR3 reads CASSQGDSYSNQPQHF. As DNA, the CDR3 is TGTGCCAGCAGCCAGGGGGACAGTTATAGCAATCAGCCCCAGCATTTT. The variable domain in full, completed from reference TRBV9 and TRBJ1-5, reads DSGVTQTPKHLITATGQRVTLRCSPRSGDLSVYWYQQSLDQGLQFLIQYYNGEERAKGNILERFSAQQFPDLHSELNLSSLELGDSALYFCASSQGDSYSNQPQHFGDGTRLSIL.

At least ten counts were recorded for this clonotype. The gene calls are TRBV18 and TRBJ2-7; D is unresolved. The CDR3 contains 14 residues. V was trimmed by 0 bases and J by 0 bases, leaving 6 bases between them. Germline V gene lookup returns CDR1 KGHSH and CDR2 LQKENI. In DNA form, the CDR3 reads TGTGCCAGCTCACCACCACGGAGCTCCTACGAGCAGTACTTC. The encoded protein is CASSPPRSSYEQYF.

There are many counts of this clonotype. The rearrangement joins TRBV4-1 to TRBJ2-3; TRBD1 might be the D (6 bases). The CDR3 is 15 residues long. V was pared by 2 bases and J by 3 bases, with 12 bases between. Germline CDR1 MGHRA, CDR2 YSYEKL. CDR3 in DNA: TGCGCCAGCAGCCAAAGGCAGGGGAATACAGATACGCAGTATTTT. Translated, it gives CASSQRQGNTDTQYF.

This chain connects TRBV4-3 to TRBJ2-5; D is undetermined. This CDR3 has 13 residues. V was shortened by 1 base and J by 5 bases, with 8 bases between the two germline ends. The germline CDR1 and CDR2 sequences are LGHNA and YSLEER. CDR3: CASSQATKETQYF. In DNA, the CDR3 is TGCGCCAGCAGCCAAGCCACCAAGGAGACCCAGTACTTC.

The table lists this clonotype with many counts. The J gene is TRBJ2-2, the V gene TRBV12-3 or TRBV12-4; D is unclear. The CDR3 spans 15 residues. The ends were cut back, 6 bases at V and 1 base at J, with 12 bases in the middle. CDR3 region: CASSARKGNTGELFF. The CDR3 DNA sequence: TGTGCCAGCAGCGCCCGGAAGGGGAACACCGGGGAGCTGTTTTTT.

This clonotype was detected many times. The junction differs from germline at one of its ends, possibly a read error. The V call is TRBV5-6, the J call TRBJ2-3, with 9 positions matching TRBD2. Germline CDR1 and CDR2: SGHDT and YYEEEE. The CDR3 runs 12 residues. This CDR3 is CASSLGLAEADF. The CDR3 DNA reads TGTGCCAGCAGCTTGGGACTAGCGGAGGCGGATTTT.

This clonotype showed up many times. J is TRBJ2-1 and V is TRBV9; 7 bases are shared with TRBD1. Germline lookup yields CDR1 SGDLS and CDR2 YYNGEE. The CDR3 is 14 residues long. With V trimmed by 4 bases and J by 5 bases, 6 bases remained unmatched. DNA of the CDR3: TGTGCCAGCAGCCCTGGGACAGCCCACAATGAGCAGTTCTTC. It encodes CASSPGTAHNEQFF. Using reference TRBV9 and TRBJ2-1 for the parts outside the CDR3, the full variable domain is DSGVTQTPKHLITATGQRVTLRCSPRSGDLSVYWYQQSLDQGLQFLIQYYNGEERAKGNILERFSAQQFPDLHSELNLSSLELGDSALYFCASSPGTAHNEQFFGPGTRLTVL.

The table lists this clonotype with many counts. V usage is TRBV5-5 and J usage is TRBJ2-7; 7 bases line up with TRBD2. The J segment lost 5 bases and the V segment lost 1 base, leaving 9 bases of the junction unmatched. CDR3 length: 15 residues. CDR1 is SGHKS, CDR2 YYEKEE, per germline (reference sequence). CDR3 loop: CASSLSVRGSNEQYF. The CDR3 nucleotides are TGTGCCAGCAGCTTGAGTGTGCGCGGGAGTAACGAGCAGTACTTC.